This record looks at one TCR beta chain sequence and its context. This sample is drawn from a study of control samples from healthy donors and cancer patients. Sequenced by immunoSEQ multiplex PCR; TCRdb stores in-frame clones only, minus some. Here the sample spans about 120,000 clones, more than 85% being singletons. V was trimmed by 8 bases and J by 7 bases, leaving 17 bases between them. CDR3 length: 13 amino acids. The germline V gene encodes CDR1 SGHNT and CDR2 YENEEA. Sequenced sample: blood. This clonotype originated in a man aged 25 to 40 in good health. The J gene is TRBJ1-2, the V gene TRBV11-3, with D possibly matching TRBD1 (6 bases). CDR3 nucleotide sequence: TGTGCCAGCGGTGAGAAGACAGGACCTGGCTACACCTTC. It translates to CASGEKTGPGYTF. The full variable domain, its missing parts supplied by reference TRBV11-3 and TRBJ1-2, is EAGVVQSPRYKIIEKKQPVAFWCNPISGHNTLYWYLQNLGQGPELLIRYENEEAVDDSQLPKDRFSAERLKGVDSTLKIQPAELGDSAVYLCASGEKTGPGYTFGSGTRLTVV.